Listed below are T cell receptor beta chains from one sample, sequenced in a study of T cell repertoires in cytomegalovirus infection. For these receptors, no antigen is known. A single record per CDR3 protein comes from TCRdb applying MiXCR to the reads. The profile shows over 45,000 distinct CDR3 sequences, roughly a fifth of them singletons. Sample: CD8+ T cells from cultured PBMCs, taken from culture after CMV antigen stimulation. The receptors come from a human donor in good health (CMV status not recorded). Some clones in this sample may be carry-over from other donors' samples. Both conserved end residues are part of each CDR3. D genes are given only for firm matches. Where a row states a size, it is once, few, many or the class of an expanded clone; other rows omit it.

V gene	clone size	J gene	D gene	CDR3 DNA	CDR3 protein
TRBV27	few	TRBJ1-5	.	TGTGCCAGCAGTCCGTGGGACGGCCGTCAGCCCCAGCATTTT	CASSPWDGRQPQHF
TRBV10-2	few	TRBJ1-2	TRBD1	TGCGCCAGCAGTGAGCCGGGACAGAACTATGGCTACACCTTC	CASSEPGQNYGYTF
TRBV27	.	TRBJ2-1	TRBD2	TGTGCCAGCAGTTCAGCGGGGGGGAAAAATGAGCAGTTCTTC	CASSSAGGKNEQFF
TRBV7-8	few	TRBJ2-1	TRBD2	TGTGCCAGCAGCAGAGAGACTAGCGGGAGTAAGGGGGACAATGAGCAGTTCTTC	CASSRETSGSKGDNEQFF
TRBV7-2	.	TRBJ2-7	.	TGTGCCAGCAGCTACCTCTCCAGTCCCTACGAGCAGTGCTTC	CASSYLSSPYEQCF
TRBV6-6	.	TRBJ2-7	TRBD2	TGTGCCAGCAGTTACTCCCTCGGACTAGCGGGGAGCTCCTACGAGCAGTACTTC	CASSYSLGLAGSSYEQYF
TRBV28	.	TRBJ2-2	.	TGTGCCAGCAGTTTGAAGCAGGGAAGAATCGGGGAGCTGTTTTTT	CASSLKQGRIGELFF
TRBV19	few	TRBJ2-2	TRBD2	TGTGCCAGTAGTCCCGGGGCTAGCGGGCTGTTTTTT	CASSPGASGLFF
TRBV6-6	.	TRBJ2-7	TRBD1	TGTGCCAGCAGCCGCGTGACAGGGTCCTCCTACGAGCAGTACTTC	CASSRVTGSSYEQYF
TRBV7-6	.	TRBJ2-5	.	TGTGCCAGCAGCTTGACCGACCAAGAGACCCAGTACTTC	CASSLTDQETQYF
TRBV5-5	few	TRBJ1-5	.	TGTGCCAGCAGCCTGGGTGCAGCCGGGGGTCAGCCCCAGCATTTT	CASSLGAAGGQPQHF
TRBV24-1	.	TRBJ2-7	.	TGTGCCACCAGTTTACAGATCCCGGAACCGTACTTC	CATSLQIPEPYF
TRBV6-2/TRBV6-3	few	TRBJ2-5	TRBD2	TGTGCCAGCAGTTACGCGGGAGAAGAGGAGCAAGAGACCCAGTACTTC	CASSYAGEEEQETQYF
TRBV6-5	.	TRBJ1-4	.	TGTGCCAGCAGTTCCCCCGGACAGCTTAATGAAAAACTGTTTTTT	CASSSPGQLNEKLFF
TRBV7-2	.	TRBJ2-5	.	TGTGCCAGCAGCTTGGGCGGGGCGGTCCAAGAGACCCAGTACTTC	CASSLGGAVQETQYF
TRBV7-3	.	TRBJ1-3	.	TGTGCCAGCAGCCCCGGGGGAATGAGCGGAAACACCATATATTTT	CASSPGGMSGNTIYF
TRBV19	.	TRBJ1-4	.	TGTGCCAGTAGAACCGAAAGGGCAGAACGGGAGGAAAAACTGTTTTTT	CASRTERAEREEKLFF
TRBV7-2	many	TRBJ1-2	TRBD1	TGTGCCAGCAGCTGGGGGACAGGGAGTAGTGTTGACTACACCTTC	CASSWGTGSSVDYTF
TRBV6-5	.	TRBJ2-2	.	TGTGCCAGCAGTTACTCGTCTTCCGGGGAGCTGTTTTTT	CASSYSSSGELFF
TRBV29-1	.	TRBJ2-7	TRBD1	TGCAGCGCAACGACAGGGGGAGACGAGCAGTACTTC	CSATTGGDEQYF
TRBV7-2	few	TRBJ2-2	.	TGTGCCAGCAGCTCCATGAAGGGGAATACCGGGGAGCTGTTTTTT	CASSSMKGNTGELFF
TRBV7-9	many	TRBJ2-4	TRBD1	TGTGCCAGCAGCTTAGATGGGACAGGGATGAACATTCAGTACTTC	CASSLDGTGMNIQYF
TRBV27	many	TRBJ1-2	.	TGTGCCAGCAGTTTATCCCAGGCACGCGGCTACACCTTC	CASSLSQARGYTF
TRBV10-3	.	TRBJ1-1	.	TGTGCCATCAGCCCGGAGGGGAACACTGAAGCTTTCTTT	CAISPEGNTEAFF
TRBV7-6	.	TRBJ2-2	.	TGTGCCAGCAGCTTGGGGCCGGGAGACACCGGGGAGCTGTTTTTT	CASSLGPGDTGELFF
TRBV7-2	.	TRBJ2-3	TRBD2	TGTGCCAGCAGCCCGCGGGGTGGCGGGGGTACCACAGATACGCAGTATTTT	CASSPRGGGGTTDTQYF
TRBV7-9	many	TRBJ1-3	.	TGTGCCAGCAGCTTAGGGGCCTTACGTTCTGGAAACACCATATATTTT	CASSLGALRSGNTIYF
TRBV7-9	.	TRBJ2-2	TRBD2	TGTGCCAGCAGCTTAGCAGGCGGCTTTGGGACTAGCGGCACCGGGGAGCTGTTTTTT	CASSLAGGFGTSGTGELFF
TRBV7-9	.	TRBJ2-7	.	TGTGCCAGCAGTAACCCAGGGCGGTACGAGCAGTACTTC	CASSNPGRYEQYF
TRBV28	.	TRBJ1-5	TRBD1	TGTGCCAGCAGTTGGAACCCCGACCTGAGAAGACAGGGTATACATGTTAGCAATCAGCCCCAGCATTTT	CASSWNPDLRRQGIHVSNQPQHF
TRBV7-3	few	TRBJ1-1	.	TGTGCCAGCAGCCCCGCCGGGACACTTGAAGCTTTCTTT	CASSPAGTLEAFF
TRBV7-6	many	TRBJ2-6	.	TGTGCCAGCAGCCTCGCGTCAGGGTCCGGGGCCAACGTCCTGACTTTC	CASSLASGSGANVLTF
TRBV11-3	.	TRBJ2-7	.	TGTGCCAGCAGCTCTTCCAGCTCCTACGAGCAGTACTTC	CASSSSSSYEQYF
TRBV4-3	many	TRBJ2-3	.	TGCGCCAGCAGCCAATATGGGACTAGCACAGATACGCAGTATTTT	CASSQYGTSTDTQYF
TRBV27	few	TRBJ2-7	.	TGTGCCAGCAGTTCCGCCAATGACAGTTTCTCCTACGAGCAGTACTTC	CASSSANDSFSYEQYF
TRBV7-2	.	TRBJ2-3	TRBD2	TGTGCCAGCAGCTTAGGCTCTAGCGGGGGGGCTAGCACAGATACGCAGTATTTT	CASSLGSSGGASTDTQYF
TRBV12-3/TRBV12-4	.	TRBJ2-5	TRBD1	TGTGCCAGCACCTCCGGGACAGAAGAGACCCAGTACTTC	CASTSGTEETQYF
TRBV7-2	few	TRBJ2-3	TRBD1	TGTGCCAGCAGCTCTCTGGACAGGGCGGTCGCTAGCACAGATACGCAGTATTTT	CASSSLDRAVASTDTQYF
TRBV7-6	.	TRBJ1-6	TRBD1	TGTGCCAGCAGCGAGGGACAGGGCCCAAAGTACAATTCACCCCTCCACTTT	CASSEGQGPKYNSPLHF
TRBV7-2	few	TRBJ1-6	.	TGTGCCAGCAGCCTTACCCGGACAGAATATAATTCACCCCTCCACTTT	CASSLTRTEYNSPLHF
TRBV7-3	few	TRBJ2-5	.	TGTGCCAGCAGCCCGGGGGTTGGGCAAGAGACCCAGTACTTC	CASSPGVGQETQYF